The 25 T cell receptor beta chains presented below share a single source sample, sequenced in a study of T cells after yellow fever vaccination. Using its own MiXCR run on the 5' RACE reads, TCRdb lists one record per CDR3 protein. The sample shows 500,000 to 650,000 distinct CDR3 sequences, 17% of them seen only once. The starting material was PBMCs, obtained 5 days after the first yellow fever vaccination. The receptors here all came from a young man who received the YFV17D yellow fever vaccine.

This clonotype turned up a few times. The chain carries TRBV11-2 and TRBJ1-2; D is undetermined. This CDR3 has 15 residues. Trimming took 2 bases from V and 8 from J, leaving 18 bases between them. The germline V gene encodes CDR1 SGHAT and CDR2 FQNNGV. CDR3 bases: TGTGCCAGCAGCTTAAGTCTCGGGCCCCGTTGGGGCTACACCTTC. It is translated as CASSLSLGPRWGYTF.

The V and J genes are TRBV20-1 and TRBJ2-1, with 8 bases matching TRBD1. The germline CDR1 and CDR2 sequences are DFQATT and SNEGSKA (reference sequence). The ends lost 4 bases at V and 8 bases at J; junction bases unmatched: 10. The CDR3 has 14 amino acids. The CDR3 protein is CSATPGQVGHEQFF. The CDR3 nucleotides are TGCAGTGCTACGCCGGGACAGGTGGGCCATGAGCAGTTCTTC.

V gene TRBV9 combines with J gene TRBJ2-1; 9 bases fit TRBD1. The V gene end was trimmed by 6 bases and the J gene end by 7 bases; junction bases not matched to a gene: 5. This CDR3 contains 13 residues. In germline, CDR1 is SGDLS, CDR2 YYNGEE. CDR3 bases: TGTGCCAGCATCGGGGGACAGGGTAATGAGCAGTTCTTC. Protein sequence: CASIGGQGNEQFF.

The chain combines TRBV30 with TRBJ1-1, with D unresolved. CDR3 size: 14 residues. Germline V gene lookup returns CDR1 GTSNPN and CDR2 SVGIG (reference sequence). Trimming stripped 7 bases from V and 2 bases from J, with 17 bases between. This chain's CDR3 is CAFVKRSENTEAFF. The CDR3 DNA is TGTGCCTTCGTCAAGAGGTCGGAAAACACTGAAGCTTTCTTT.

This clonotype was detected only a few times. This sequence joins TRBV15 and TRBJ2-5, with D tentatively TRBD2 (8 bases). Germline V gene sequence: CDR1 LNHNV, CDR2 YYDKDF (reference sequence). The V end was cut by 9 bases, the J end by 5 bases, with 19 bases between. The CDR3 is 14 residues long. The CDR3 region is CATRGPAGVETQYF. The DNA for the CDR3 is TGTGCCACAAGGGGGCCAGCGGGGGTTGAGACCCAGTACTTC.

This clonotype was observed a handful of times. The chain is built from TRBV20-1 and TRBJ2-7; D gene uncertain. Trimming took 3 bases from V and 4 from J, leaving 7 bases between them. Germline CDR1 DFQATT, CDR2 SNEGSKA (reference sequence). This CDR3 is built from 11 residues. The CDR3 protein is CSARAGYEQYV. CDR3 coding DNA: TGCAGTGCTAGGGCCGGATACGAGCAGTACGTC.

V usage is TRBV7-8 and J usage is TRBJ1-3, with a tentative D call TRBD1 (5 bases). There are 15 residues in the CDR3. Germline V gene lookup returns CDR1 SGHVS and CDR2 FQNEAQ. V lost 4 bases, J lost 3 bases, and 13 bases lay in between. CDR3 sequence reads: CASSSGAGYGNTIYF. The DNA for the CDR3 is TGTGCCAGCAGCTCCGGGGCAGGGTATGGAAACACCATATATTTT.

CDR3 in DNA: TGCGCCAGCAGCGACGGACAGTATGGCTACACCTTC. It translates to CASSDGQYGYTF. This rearrangement joins TRBV5-1 to TRBJ1-2; D might be TRBD1 (6 bases). The germline CDR1 and CDR2 sequences are SGHRS and YFSETQ. The CDR3 totals 12 residues. Trimming pared 4 bases from V and 5 bases from J, leaving 9 bases between.

The V gene is TRBV7-9, the J gene TRBJ2-2; 8 bases line up with TRBD1. Germline trimming cut 5 bases from V and 4 bases from J; bases unmatched to any gene: 9. This CDR3 comprises 16 residues. Germline assignment: CDR1 SEHNR and CDR2 FQNEAQ (reference sequence). The CDR3 DNA follows: TGTGCCAGCAGCCGACCCCGGACAGGGCTCACCGGGGAGCTGTTTTTT. It yields the protein CASSRPRTGLTGELFF.

This clonotype was counted a few times. The V gene is TRBV15, the J gene TRBJ2-7; 8 bases line up with TRBD1. The junction had 8 bases not matched to a gene; V was cut back by 4 bases and J by 3 bases. From germline, CDR1 is LNHNV and CDR2 YYDKDF (reference sequence). The CDR3 sequence is 15 residues long. The CDR3 sequence is CATSKPGQVHYEQYV. The DNA for the CDR3 is TGTGCCACCAGCAAACCGGGACAGGTCCACTACGAGCAGTACGTC.

The J gene is TRBJ2-7, the V gene TRBV20-1; 13 bases align to TRBD2. Germline CDR1 DFQATT, CDR2 SNEGSKA (reference sequence). The CDR3 has 15 residues. Trimming removed 1 base from V and 1 base from J; junction bases left unmatched: 1. The CDR3 reads CSARVGLAGSYEQYF. The CDR3 DNA reads as TGCAGTGCTAGAGTGGGACTAGCGGGGTCCTACGAGCAGTACTTC.

The chain combines TRBV27 with TRBJ2-4; 12 bases line up with TRBD2. V lost 4 bases, J lost 6 bases, and 10 bases stayed unmatched. The germline V gene encodes CDR1 MNHEY and CDR2 SMNVEV (reference sequence). This CDR3 comprises 17 residues. The chain's CDR3 is CASSSRLAGGPGNIQYF. The CDR3 nucleotides read TGTGCCAGCAGTTCCCGGCTAGCGGGGGGGCCGGGAAACATTCAGTACTTC.

This clonotype came up a few times. The chain joins TRBV20-1 to TRBJ1-6, with TRBD1 matching 7 bases. Germline V gene lookup returns CDR1 DFQATT and CDR2 SNEGSKA (reference sequence). V was clipped by 3 bases and J by 0 bases; unmatched bases: 5. The CDR3 runs 16 residues. CDR3 amino acids: CSASQGGSSYNSPLHF. The CDR3 nucleotides read TGCAGTGCTAGCCAGGGGGGAAGCTCCTATAATTCACCCCTCCACTTT.

This clonotype has more than one count but fewer than ten. V and J are TRBV7-3 and TRBJ1-4, with TRBD1 matching over 9 bases. This CDR3 comprises 15 residues. V lost 5 bases to trimming and J lost 8 bases; unmatched junction nucleotides: 9. The germline CDR1 and CDR2 sequences are SGHTA and FQGTGA. The CDR3 DNA reads TGTGCCAGCAGCGGGCGGACAGGGGCCGGAGAAAAACTGTTTTTT. It specifies CASSGRTGAGEKLFF.

This clonotype showed up just a few times. The chain has TRBV19 and TRBJ2-1; 8 bases align to TRBD2. The length of the CDR3 is 17 residues. CDR1 is LNHDA, CDR2 SQIVND, per germline (reference sequence). After removal of 5 bases from V and 4 bases from J, the junction contained 13 bases not matched to a gene. CDR3 loop: CASSGRTPGLGYNEQFF. The DNA of the CDR3 is TGTGCCAGTAGTGGCCGAACGCCGGGACTAGGTTACAATGAGCAGTTCTTC.

The CDR3 loop reads CSARDGSRSSYEQYF. CDR3 coding DNA: TGCAGTGCTAGAGATGGGAGTAGGAGCTCCTACGAGCAGTACTTC. This chain connects TRBV20-1 to TRBJ2-7; tentative D call: TRBD2 (5 bases). V was trimmed by 0 bases and J by 0 bases, leaving 12 bases between them. There are 15 residues in the CDR3. CDR1 DFQATT and CDR2 SNEGSKA come from the germline V gene (reference sequence).

This clonotype was seen a few times. The DNA for the CDR3 is TGTGCCAGCAGGACTCCAGGGCCAAATCAGCCCCAGCATTTT. It is translated as CASRTPGPNQPQHF. V usage is TRBV27 and J usage is TRBJ1-5; TRBD1 is a possible D gene (5 bases). Germline CDR1 MNHEY, CDR2 SMNVEV (reference sequence). The CDR3 is 14 amino acids. Trimming removed 6 bases at V and 4 bases at J, with 13 bases between.

This chain uses TRBV5-1 with TRBJ2-1, with D possibly matching TRBD2 (7 bases). The CDR3 has 16 residues. Germline-derived CDR1 and CDR2 are SGHRS and YFSETQ. The ends were cut back, 4 bases at V and 7 bases at J, with 21 bases in the middle. CDR3 coding DNA: TGCGCCAGCAGCCACCAGGCGGGGGCACCTTCTAATGAGCAGTTCTTC. Protein product: CASSHQAGAPSNEQFF.

J is TRBJ2-2 and V is TRBV3-1; possible D gene TRBD2, 7 bases. V shed 8 bases and J shed 10 bases, with 17 bases lying between them. This CDR3 region has 13 residues. In germline, CDR1 is LGHDT, CDR2 YNNKEL (reference sequence). The CDR3 DNA reads TGTGCCAGCTGGGGGGGGGACACACAGGAGCTGTTTTTT. This sequence encodes CASWGGDTQELFF.

The gene calls are TRBV29-1 and TRBJ2-7; weak D call: TRBD1 (5 bases). The CDR3 has 12 amino acids. Germline V lookup: CDR1 SQVTM, CDR2 ANQGSEA. Trimming stripped 6 bases from V and 1 base from J, with 10 bases between. The CDR3 bases are TGCAGCGTCGTCGACAGATCCTACGAGCAGTACTTC. Protein sequence: CSVVDRSYEQYF.

This clonotype has more than one count but fewer than ten. The chain links TRBV12-3 or TRBV12-4 to TRBJ2-1, with TRBD1 matching over 8 bases. Trimming cost V 0 bases and J 5 bases; bases outside gene matches: 3. This CDR3 comprises 15 residues. CDR3 sequence reads: CASSLAGTGNNEQFF. As DNA, the CDR3 is TGTGCCAGCAGTTTAGCTGGGACAGGTAACAATGAGCAGTTCTTC.

This clonotype was recorded at least ten times. The chain joins TRBV29-1 to TRBJ2-3, with D possibly TRBD2 on 6 matching bases. Between the trimmed V and J ends, which lost 6 bases and 1 base, there was a span of 11 bases. CDR3 length: 13 amino acids. Germline CDR1 reads SQVTM; CDR2 reads ANQGSEA. CDR3 bases: TGCAGCGTCGACACGGGGGGCACAGATACGCAGTATTTT. Translating it yields CSVDTGGTDTQYF.

The rearrangement uses TRBV6-1 and TRBJ2-2; D perhaps matches TRBD1 (7 bases). Trimming removed 6 bases from V and 2 bases from J, with 16 bases in between. The CDR3 loop spans 16 amino acids. The germline gives CDR1 MNHNS, CDR2 SASEGT. The CDR3 nucleotides are TGTGCCAGCAGGCCGCGGGGACAGATTAACACCGGGGAGCTGTTTTTT. This sequence encodes CASRPRGQINTGELFF.

This chain joins TRBV27 and TRBJ1-1, with D maybe TRBD1 (5 bases). Trimming took off 3 bases at V and 11 bases at J, with 10 bases between the two ends. The CDR3 has 11 residues. CDR1 is MNHEY and CDR2 is SMNVEV in the germline V gene (reference sequence). DNA of the CDR3: TGTGCCAGCAGTTTTGGGGGGTTGGCTTTCTTT. It is translated as CASSFGGLAFF.

This clonotype was seen only a few times. V usage is TRBV18 and J usage is TRBJ2-7, with D hard to call. Germline V gene data show CDR1 as KGHSH and CDR2 as LQKENI. Trimming took 1 base from V and 3 from J, leaving 16 bases between them. This CDR3 has 16 amino acids. The CDR3 coding sequence is TGTGCCAGCTCACCACAGGGCGGCGGAAGATTCTACGAGCAGTACTTC. Translation gives CASSPQGGGRFYEQYF. The full variable domain, in which reference TRBV18 and TRBJ2-7 provide the parts outside the CDR3, is NAGVMQNPRHLVRRRGQEARLRCSPMKGHSHVYWYRQLPEEGLKFMVYLQKENIIDESGMPKERFSAEFPKEGPSILRIQQVVRGDSAAYFCASSPQGGGRFYEQYFGPGTRLTVT.